The 29 T cell receptor beta chains listed next were all sequenced from one sample in a study of cytomegalovirus exposure and HLA in healthy donors. PCR involved 60 Vbeta and 13 Jbeta primers. The table came from immunoSEQ multiplex PCR; TCRdb's copy has only in-frame clones and leaves some out. The table lists some 200,000 clones, approximately 70% of them singletons. Material: PBMCs. The receptors were gathered from a man aged 40-49 years in good health and CMV-seropositive.

The chain couples TRBV9 to TRBJ1-1; TRBD1 is a possible D gene (6 bases). The CDR3 consists of 16 residues. Looked up from germline, CDR1 is SGDLS and CDR2 is YYNGEE. Trimming shortened V by 2 bases and J by 5 bases, and 19 bases separated the two germline ends. The CDR3 nucleotides are TGTGCCAGCAGCGTTAGTCGGTGGGGGGGGCGGACTGAAGCTTTCTTT. Its translation: CASSVSRWGGRTEAFF.

Concerning this clone itself: The junction shows a germline mismatch at one end, possibly a read error. V usage is TRBV7-9 and J usage is TRBJ2-7, with D possibly being TRBD2 (7 bases). Germline V gene sequence: CDR1 SEHNR, CDR2 FQNEAQ (reference sequence). This CDR3 has 15 amino acids. CDR3 sequence: CSSSPRRGGTHEQYF. The CDR3 nucleotides read TGTTCCAGCAGCCCTAGGAGGGGGGGGACCCACGAGCAGTACTTC.

The gene calls are TRBV28 and TRBJ1-2, with D unresolved. The V end lost 2 bases, the J end lost 6 bases, and 10 bases lay between the germline ends. The CDR3 loop spans 13 amino acids. Germline values: CDR1 MDHEN, CDR2 SYDVKM. In nucleotides, the CDR3 is TGTGCCAGCAGTTTACTCGTCGGGGATGGCTACACCTTC. Its protein product is CASSLLVGDGYTF.

The chain has TRBV11-3 and TRBJ2-2; the D gene is possibly TRBD1 (5 bases). Trimming took 1 base from V and 5 from J, leaving 11 bases between them. Germline V gene lookup returns CDR1 SGHNT and CDR2 YENEEA. The CDR3 totals 15 residues. The CDR3 sequence is CASSLGQGRTGELFF. CDR3 bases: TGTGCCAGCAGCTTAGGGCAGGGAAGGACCGGGGAGCTGTTTTTT.

V usage is TRBV9 and J usage is TRBJ2-3; maybe TRBD2 (6 bases). Trimming pared 0 bases from V and 4 bases from J, leaving 12 bases between. The germline CDR1 and CDR2 sequences are SGDLS and YYNGEE. The CDR3 loop spans 15 amino acids. The CDR3 loop is CASSVDGGASDTQYF. CDR3 DNA sequence: TGTGCCAGCAGCGTAGATGGCGGGGCCTCAGATACGCAGTATTTT.

This chain uses TRBV18 with TRBJ2-7, with 8 nucleotides matching TRBD1. V gave up 5 bases and J gave up 1 base; unmatched junction bases: 1. There are 13 residues in the CDR3. CDR1 is KGHSH and CDR2 is LQKENI in the germline V gene. The chain's CDR3 is CASSWDRSYEQYF. The CDR3 DNA sequence: TGTGCCAGCTCATGGGACAGGTCCTACGAGCAGTACTTC.

This clone showed up just a few times. The V and J genes are TRBV11-2 and TRBJ2-7, with 7 bases fitting TRBD1. Looked up from germline, CDR1 is SGHAT and CDR2 is FQNNGV. The V gene end was trimmed by 5 bases and the J gene end by 3 bases; junction bases not matched to a gene: 4. The CDR3 runs 13 residues. CDR3 residues: CASSRGTDYEQYF. CDR3 in DNA: TGTGCCAGCAGCCGAGGGACAGACTACGAGCAGTACTTC.

This chain links TRBV5-6 with TRBJ2-7; 7 nucleotides agree with TRBD1. This CDR3 is built from 15 residues. The junction had 15 bases not matched to a gene; V was cut back by 6 bases and J by 6 bases. Germline loops: CDR1 SGHDT, CDR2 YYEEEE. This CDR3 is CASTFGDSAFREQYF. The CDR3 DNA is TGTGCCAGCACCTTTGGGGACAGCGCTTTTCGCGAGCAGTACTTC.

The chain has TRBV10-3 and TRBJ1-4; 9 bases match TRBD1. V was pared by 6 bases and J by 8 bases, with 7 bases of the junction left unmatched. CDR1 and CDR2 from the germline V gene are ENHRY and SYGVKD. This CDR3 comprises 14 residues. CDR3 loop: CAISRTGVEEKLFF. DNA of the CDR3: TGTGCCATCAGCCGGACAGGGGTTGAAGAAAAACTGTTTTTT.

The J gene is TRBJ1-5, the V gene TRBV7-5. TRBV7-5 is marked as a pseudogene. There are 14 residues in the CDR3. The CDR3, as DNA: TGTGCCAGAACCGGAACGGGATTAAATCAGCCCCAGCATTTT. This gives the protein CARTGTGLNQPQHF.

This chain connects TRBV2 to TRBJ1-6, with D perhaps TRBD1 (6 bases). CDR3 length: 14 amino acids. The V end lost 6 bases, the J end lost 7 bases, and 13 bases lay between the germline ends. The germline CDR1 and CDR2 sequences are SNHLY and FYNNEI. CDR3 sequence reads: CASRQGTVNSPLHF. The CDR3 coding sequence is TGTGCCAGCAGGCAGGGGACGGTAAATTCACCCCTCCACTTT.

The chain is built from TRBV5-1 and TRBJ2-7, with a weak D call TRBD1 (6 bases). The ends were cut back, 9 bases at V and 2 bases at J, with 21 bases in the middle. The CDR3 totals 15 residues. Per germline, CDR1 SGHRS and CDR2 YFSETQ. The CDR3 protein is CATSRNAGETYEQYF. The DNA of the CDR3 is TGCGCCACCAGTCGAAATGCAGGGGAAACCTACGAGCAGTACTTC.

This clone has a handful of counts. The chain uses TRBV15 and TRBJ1-1; D not certain. From germline, CDR1 is LNHNV and CDR2 YYDKDF (reference sequence). There are 13 residues in the CDR3. The germline V and J ends were trimmed by 5 bases and 2 bases, with 9 bases remaining between them. The CDR3 DNA reads as TGTGCCACCAGCGAGGCCGTTAACACTGAAGCTTTCTTT. Amino acids: CATSEAVNTEAFF.

The chain carries TRBV15 and TRBJ2-1; the D gene is possibly TRBD2 (6 bases). Germline lookup yields CDR1 LNHNV and CDR2 YYDKDF (reference sequence). CDR3 length: 17 residues. The V end lost 4 bases, the J end lost 4 bases, and 20 bases lay between the germline ends. CDR3 sequence (DNA): TGTGCCACCAGCAACGGCGCGGGGCTCAACATATACAATGAGCAGTTCTTC. This gives the protein CATSNGAGLNIYNEQFF.

V usage is TRBV13 and J usage is TRBJ1-5; 7 bases match TRBD1. This CDR3 has 14 residues. CDR1 PRHDT and CDR2 FYEKMQ come from the germline V gene (reference sequence). V lost 0 bases to trimming and J lost 6 bases; unmatched junction nucleotides: 2. The CDR3 here is CASSLGTGSQPQHF. The CDR3 DNA follows: TGTGCCAGCAGCTTAGGGACAGGGAGTCAGCCCCAGCATTTT.

This clone was counted a few times. The V call is TRBV27, the J call TRBJ2-6, with 7 bases identical to TRBD1. Per germline, CDR1 MNHEY and CDR2 SMNVEV (reference sequence). Trimming at V came to 6 bases and at J to 1 base, leaving 3 bases not matched to a gene. This CDR3 is built from 15 residues. The CDR3 protein is CASSQTGSGANVLTF. CDR3 DNA: TGTGCCAGCAGCCAGACAGGGTCTGGGGCCAACGTCCTGACTTTC.

The chain combines TRBV5-1 with TRBJ1-2; 7 positions match TRBD1. J was trimmed by 4 bases and V by 3 bases; bases with no gene match: 3. The CDR3 is 13 residues long. The germline V gene has CDR1 SGHRS and CDR2 YFSETQ. In DNA, the CDR3 is TGCGCCAGCAGCTCGGGACAGACCTATGGCTACACCTTC. It encodes CASSSGQTYGYTF.

The chain is built from TRBV18 and TRBJ1-5; D not certain. Germline assignment: CDR1 KGHSH and CDR2 LQKENI. The CDR3 has 17 residues. With 2 bases removed from V and 0 bases from J, the gap between germline ends came to 14 bases. The CDR3: CASSPGEALYSNQPQHF. The CDR3 DNA is TGTGCCAGCTCACCAGGGGAGGCCCTGTATAGCAATCAGCCCCAGCATTTT.

Details on this clone: The identical CDR3 is also encoded by other nucleotide sequences in the sample. This rearrangement joins TRBV7-2 to TRBJ2-3; 7 nucleotides agree with TRBD1. CDR1 is SGHTA and CDR2 is FQGNSA in the germline V gene. This CDR3 spans 14 amino acids. After removal of 5 bases from V and 2 bases from J, the junction contained 4 bases not matched to a gene. The CDR3 coding sequence is TGTGCCAGCAGCCCGGACAGGTTCACAGATACGCAGTATTTT. This codes for CASSPDRFTDTQYF.

This clone has just one count. The rearrangement links TRBV28 to TRBJ2-7; 7 nucleotides align to TRBD2. The CDR3 extends over 13 amino acids. With V trimmed by 7 bases and J by 0 bases, 3 bases remained unmatched. Germline values: CDR1 MDHEN, CDR2 SYDVKM. The CDR3 nucleotides read TGTGCCAGCACTTGGGGGGGCTCCTACGAGCAGTACTTC. Protein product: CASTWGGSYEQYF.

Concerning this clone itself: Other DNA sequences within the sample encode an identical CDR3. V usage is TRBV11-2 and J usage is TRBJ1-2; D is unclear. Trimming shortened V by 2 bases and J by 8 bases, and 9 bases separated the two germline ends. The germline CDR1 and CDR2 sequences are SGHAT and FQNNGV. This CDR3 has 12 amino acids. CDR3 sequence: CASSLSGGGYTF. The CDR3 region has the DNA TGTGCCAGCAGCTTAAGCGGTGGGGGCTACACCTTC. Based on the CDR3 plus reference TRBV11-2 and TRBJ1-2, the full variable domain is EAGVAQSPRYKIIEKRQSVAFWCNPISGHATLYWYQQILGQGPKLLIQFQNNGVVDDSQLPKDRFSAERLKGVDSTLKIQPAKLEDSAVYLCASSLSGGGYTFGSGTRLTVV.

The rearrangement uses TRBV6-6 and TRBJ2-5; the match to TRBD2 covers 8 bases. The CDR3 runs to 14 residues. V gave up 6 bases and J gave up 4 bases; unmatched junction bases: 7. Germline CDR1 and CDR2: MNHNY and SVGAGI (reference sequence). CDR3 DNA: TGTGCCAGCAGCCCCTTGGGACTAGTAGAGACCCAGTACTTC. This gives the protein CASSPLGLVETQYF.

The chain has TRBV5-1 and TRBJ2-7; TRBD1 might be the D (6 bases). Germline V gives CDR1 SGHRS, CDR2 YFSETQ. The CDR3 has 12 amino acids. Trimming pared 8 bases from V and 4 bases from J, leaving 13 bases between. The CDR3 bases are TGCGCCAGTTCTCCGCAGGGGTACGAGCAGTACTTC. Its translation is CASSPQGYEQYF.

This chain uses TRBV5-4 with TRBJ1-2; D might be TRBD1 (5 bases). V was cut by 0 bases and J by 7 bases, with 10 bases left in between. Germline CDR1 reads SGHNT; CDR2 reads YYREEE (reference sequence). This CDR3 has 13 residues. The CDR3 bases are TGTGCCAGCAGCTTGGTAACCAGGGTTGGCTACACCTTC. This translates into CASSLVTRVGYTF.

This chain connects TRBV6-1 to TRBJ1-5, with D uncertain. V lost 7 bases, J lost 7 bases, and 20 bases lay in between. This CDR3 region has 15 residues. Germline V gives CDR1 MNHNS, CDR2 SASEGT. CDR3 region: CASIISPGSWQPQHF. Here the CDR3 DNA reads TGTGCCAGCATAATTAGTCCGGGGAGTTGGCAGCCCCAGCATTTT.

The rearrangement uses TRBV28 and TRBJ1-5; D call uncertain. Germline V CDR1 and CDR2: MDHEN, SYDVKM. CDR3 length: 13 residues. Trimming took 2 bases from V and 8 from J, leaving 10 bases between them. CDR3 region: CASSLGGWKPQHF. The CDR3, as DNA: TGTGCCAGCAGTTTAGGAGGGTGGAAGCCCCAGCATTTT.

The rearrangement uses TRBV6-1 and TRBJ1-1; 9 bases match TRBD1. Germline V gene data show CDR1 as MNHNS and CDR2 as SASEGT. The CDR3 totals 14 residues. J lost 5 bases, V lost 5 bases, and 6 bases had no gene match. The CDR3 protein is CASSFKTGGTEAFF. CDR3 bases: TGTGCCAGCAGTTTCAAGACAGGGGGAACTGAAGCTTTCTTT.

The gene calls are TRBV5-4 and TRBJ2-1, with D perhaps matching TRBD1 (5 bases). In germline, CDR1 is SGHNT, CDR2 YYREEE (reference sequence). Trimming took 1 base from V and 6 from J, leaving 8 bases between them. The CDR3 runs 13 residues. The DNA of the CDR3 is TGTGCCAGCAGCTTGTCTCAGGGCAATGAGCAGTTCTTC. Its protein product is CASSLSQGNEQFF.

The genes are TRBV6-5 and TRBJ1-1, with 7 bases lining up with TRBD1. Germline V lookup: CDR1 MNHEY, CDR2 SVGAGI. V shed 6 bases and J 11 bases; nucleotides not matched to a gene: 15. The CDR3 has 14 amino acids. The CDR3 region is CASSRDRDSWDAFF. CDR3 DNA: TGTGCCAGCAGCCGCGACAGGGACTCGTGGGATGCTTTCTTT.